The 18 T cell receptor beta chains below all came from one sample that was sequenced in a study of technical replicates of blood from four donors. Repertoires were generated with immunoSEQ multiplex PCR, while TCRdb's copy carries only in-frame clones and drops some. The sample has tens of thousands of clones; about 95% are singletons. What was sequenced was T cells isolated from PBMCs. These receptors came from a human donor in good health.

The gene calls are TRBV29-1 and TRBJ1-2, with no clear D. Trimming stripped 0 bases from V and 5 bases from J, with 10 bases between. The CDR3 spans 13 residues. Germline CDR1 reads SQVTM; CDR2 reads ANQGSEA. As DNA, the CDR3 is TGCAGCGTTGAAGAAACGGCGGGTTATGGCTACACCTTC. Protein: CSVEETAGYGYTF.

The V call is TRBV9, the J call TRBJ1-1; 9 nucleotides agree with TRBD1. Germline V gene sequence: CDR1 SGDLS, CDR2 YYNGEE. J gave up 0 bases and V 7 bases, and 1 base lay outside the gene matches. This CDR3 is built from 13 residues. The CDR3, as DNA: TGTGCCAGCGGGACAGGGATGAACACTGAAGCTTTCTTT. It yields the protein CASGTGMNTEAFF.

This chain uses TRBV6-5 with TRBJ1-1; D possibly corresponds to TRBD1 (6 bases). The ends were cut back, 6 bases at V and 1 base at J, with 12 bases in the middle. CDR1 MNHEY and CDR2 SVGAGI come from the germline V gene. The CDR3 consists of 14 residues. CDR3 nucleotide sequence: TGTGCCAGCAGCTACACAGGGACGAACACTGAAGCTTTCTTT. Amino acid sequence: CASSYTGTNTEAFF.

CDR3 in amino acids: CASSYWGQGIDTEAFF. The CDR3 DNA sequence: TGTGCCAGTAGTTATTGGGGGCAGGGTATCGACACTGAAGCTTTCTTT. The chain combines TRBV19 with TRBJ1-1, with D perhaps matching TRBD1 (6 bases). The CDR3 is made up of 16 amino acids. Trimming removed 5 bases at V and 3 bases at J, with 19 bases between. The germline gives CDR1 LNHDA, CDR2 SQIVND (reference sequence). Together with reference TRBV19 and TRBJ1-1, the CDR3 gives the full variable domain: DGGITQSPKYLFRKEGQNVTLSCEQNLNHDAMYWYRQDPGQGLRLIYYSQIVNDFQKGDIAEGYSVSREKKESFPLTVTSAQKNPTAFYLCASSYWGQGIDTEAFFGQGTRLTVV.

J is TRBJ1-4 and V is TRBV27, with D unclear. The germline V gene has CDR1 MNHEY and CDR2 SMNVEV (reference sequence). Trimming removed 2 bases from V and 5 bases from J, with 15 bases in between. The CDR3 totals 16 residues. The CDR3 is CASSLLSSGDNEKLFF. As DNA, the CDR3 is TGTGCCAGCAGTTTACTTAGCTCCGGCGACAATGAAAAACTGTTTTTT.

The V and J genes are TRBV7-3 and TRBJ1-1; D unclear. V was clipped by 5 bases and J by 7 bases, with 14 bases between them. CDR3 size: 13 residues. Germline CDR1 is SGHTA and CDR2 is FQGTGA. CDR3 in DNA: TGTGCCAGCAGCCTGGGTGAGGGTCGTGAAGCTTTCTTT. This sequence encodes CASSLGEGREAFF.

The chain is built from TRBV19 and TRBJ1-5; 7 bases align to TRBD1. This CDR3 has 17 residues. J gave up 0 bases and V 0 bases, and 5 bases lay outside the gene matches. Germline CDR1 is LNHDA and CDR2 is SQIVND (reference sequence). This chain's CDR3 is CASSIDQGTASNQPQHF. For the CDR3, the DNA is TGTGCCAGTAGTATAGATCAAGGGACAGCTAGCAATCAGCCCCAGCATTTT.

This clone showed up just once. This chain links TRBV27 with TRBJ2-7; 7 bases are a match to TRBD2. The CDR3 is 15 amino acids. CDR1 and CDR2 (germline): MNHEY, SMNVEV (reference sequence). J was trimmed by 6 bases and V by 2 bases; bases with no gene match: 10. CDR3: CASSLRTSGISEQYF. The CDR3 DNA follows: TGTGCCAGCAGTTTACGAACAAGCGGGATCTCCGAGCAGTACTTC.

This chain connects TRBV19 to TRBJ1-1; unclear D gene. The CDR3 sequence is 12 residues long. Germline lookup yields CDR1 LNHDA and CDR2 SQIVND (reference sequence). V was shortened by 3 bases and J by 8 bases, with 10 bases between the two germline ends. In nucleotides, the CDR3 is TGTGCCAGTAGTATCTTCGGCAGGGAAGCTTTCTTT. It encodes CASSIFGREAFF.

The sample holds one count of this clone. The chain links TRBV19 to TRBJ2-7; 9 positions agree with TRBD2. In germline, CDR1 is LNHDA, CDR2 SQIVND (reference sequence). CDR3 size: 15 residues. V shed 4 bases, J shed 2 bases, and the junction held 6 bases outside the gene matches. Here the CDR3 DNA reads TGTGCCAGTAGTAAAAAACGCGGGGGGGCCTACGAGCAGTACTTC. It codes for CASSKKRGGAYEQYF.

The chain employs TRBV5-8 and TRBJ1-5; D may be TRBD1 (5 bases). Trimming left V 4 bases short and J 5 bases short, with 16 bases between. The CDR3 has 15 amino acids. Germline-derived CDR1 and CDR2 are SGHTS and YDEGEE. Here the CDR3 DNA reads TGTGCCAGCAGCCTAGGGACTTCCTTGGATCAGCCCCAGCATTTT. This codes for CASSLGTSLDQPQHF. Combining the CDR3 with reference TRBV5-8 and TRBJ1-5 gives the whole variable domain EAGVTQSPTHLIKTRGQQATLRCSPISGHTSVYWYQQALGLGLQFLLWYDEGEERNRGNFPPRFSGRQFPNYSSELNVNALELEDSALYLCASSLGTSLDQPQHFGDGTRLSIL.

The chain couples TRBV6-5 to TRBJ2-7; D gene uncertain. V lost 6 bases and J lost 0, with 15 bases in between. Germline-derived CDR1 and CDR2 are MNHEY and SVGAGI. This CDR3 has 15 residues. In DNA form, the CDR3 reads TGTGCCAGCAGCCATGACCTAGGTAGCTCCTACGAGCAGTACTTC. It encodes CASSHDLGSSYEQYF.

The chain employs TRBV11-3 and TRBJ2-3; 9 bases are a match to TRBD1. V lost 1 base to trimming and J lost 2 bases; unmatched junction nucleotides: 4. CDR1 SGHNT and CDR2 YENEEA come from the germline V gene. CDR3 length: 16 residues. For the CDR3, the DNA is TGTGCCAGCAGCTTAGGGGACAGGGCGCTCACAGATACGCAGTATTTT. Translated: CASSLGDRALTDTQYF.

The genes are TRBV9 and TRBJ2-7; TRBD1 aligns across 7 bases. V shed 0 bases, J shed 3 bases, and the junction held 9 bases outside the gene matches. The CDR3 is 16 amino acids. Germline lookup yields CDR1 SGDLS and CDR2 YYNGEE. CDR3 DNA sequence: TGTGCCAGCAGCGTAGGGGGGACAGTCAACTTCTACGAGCAGTACTTC. Protein sequence: CASSVGGTVNFYEQYF.

J is TRBJ2-3 and V is TRBV28; D possibly corresponds to TRBD2 (5 bases). CDR3 length: 15 amino acids. Germline V gives CDR1 MDHEN, CDR2 SYDVKM. The V and J ends lost 5 bases and 2 bases respectively, with 14 bases between them. The CDR3, as DNA: TGTGCCAGCAGTCAAACTACCGGGAACACAGATACGCAGTATTTT. Its translation: CASSQTTGNTDTQYF.

This clone was counted a few times. The chain joins TRBV5-1 to TRBJ1-4; D perhaps matches TRBD1 (5 bases). Deletions cut 2 bases from V and 8 bases from J, with 10 bases between. Germline V gene sequence: CDR1 SGHRS, CDR2 YFSETQ. The CDR3 covers 13 residues. CDR3 amino acids: CASSFEQEEKLFF. The DNA for the CDR3 is TGCGCCAGCAGCTTTGAACAGGAGGAAAAACTGTTTTTT.

The V and J genes are TRBV5-1 and TRBJ2-3; 7 nucleotides agree with TRBD1. Germline V gene lookup returns CDR1 SGHRS and CDR2 YFSETQ. Unmatched junction bases numbered 4, after V lost 6 bases and J lost 0 bases. CDR3 length: 14 amino acids. This chain's CDR3 is CASTQGQSTDTQYF. CDR3 sequence (DNA): TGCGCCAGCACACAGGGACAGAGCACAGATACGCAGTATTTT.

The chain uses TRBV6-5 and TRBJ2-3; D unresolved. The CDR3 spans 16 residues. Trimming left V 2 bases short and J 6 bases short, with 18 bases between. The germline gives CDR1 MNHEY, CDR2 SVGAGI. CDR3 amino acids: CASSYAWSGYMDTQYF. CDR3 DNA: TGTGCCAGCAGTTACGCATGGAGTGGGTATATGGATACGCAGTATTTT.